These 29 T cell receptor beta chains originate from one sample sequenced in a study of identical twins. From the 5' RACE reads, TCRdb called clonotypes with MiXCR, one entry per CDR3 protein. The sample contains some 560,000 distinct CDR3 sequences, around a tenth of which appear only once. The same sample was also studied in work on yellow fever vaccine responses in identical twins.

What was sequenced was PBMCs. Every receptor here comes from a woman in her late teens or twenties in good health.

On this clonotype itself: A read error may explain this, as a much larger clone is one base away. The chain couples TRBV5-6 to TRBJ2-7; D unclear. The CDR3 has 14 amino acids. Germline CDR1 and CDR2: SGHDT and YYEEEE. The CDR3 sequence is CASSLSRQAYERYF. The DNA of the CDR3 is TGTGCCAGCAGCTTGTCAAGACAAGCCTACGAGCGGTACTTC.

The chain joins TRBV7-9 to TRBJ2-3; D is perhaps TRBD1 (6 bases). Germline V CDR1 and CDR2: SEHNR, FQNEAQ (reference sequence). The CDR3 is 15 amino acids. V was clipped by 6 bases and J by 2 bases, with 15 bases between them. CDR3: CASRSDWDITDTQYF. For the CDR3, the DNA is TGTGCCAGCAGGTCTGACTGGGACATCACAGATACGCAGTATTTT.

In its sample, this clonotype was seen a few times. This chain connects TRBV6-1 to TRBJ2-7; tentative D call: TRBD2 (5 bases). With 6 bases removed from V and 5 bases from J, the gap between germline ends came to 14 bases. The CDR3 has 13 residues. The germline gives CDR1 MNHNS, CDR2 SASEGT. CDR3 bases: TGTGCCAGCAGGGAGGACGACGTGCACGAGCAGTACTTC. Protein sequence: CASREDDVHEQYF.

This clonotype was detected many times. This sequence joins TRBV24-1 and TRBJ1-1; D possibly corresponds to TRBD1 (5 bases). Germline V lookup: CDR1 KGHDR, CDR2 SFDVKD. Trimming removed 3 bases from V and 1 base from J, with 8 bases in between. This CDR3 has 14 amino acids. In DNA form, the CDR3 reads TGTGCCACCAGTGATGCCGACAGGAACACTGAAGCTTTCTTT. Translating it yields CATSDADRNTEAFF.

V usage is TRBV7-6 and J usage is TRBJ1-4; D is undetermined. V lost 3 bases and J 0 bases, leaving 11 bases between the germline ends. The length of the CDR3 is 16 residues. Germline CDR1 and CDR2: SGHVS and FNYEAQ. CDR3 nucleotides: TGTGCCAGCAGCTTCATGGGTGTCGCAACTAATGAAAAACTGTTTTTT. Protein product: CASSFMGVATNEKLFF.

The CDR3 loop reads CASARKAGPTDTQYF. The CDR3 nucleotides read TGTGCCAGCGCGCGAAAAGCGGGGCCCACAGATACGCAGTATTTT. The J gene is TRBJ2-3, the V gene TRBV18; 7 bases match TRBD2. The junction had 10 bases not matched to a gene; V was cut back by 8 bases and J by 2 bases. Germline assignment: CDR1 KGHSH and CDR2 LQKENI. CDR3 length: 15 residues. The full variable domain, rest sourced from reference TRBV18 and TRBJ2-3, is NAGVMQNPRHLVRRRGQEARLRCSPMKGHSHVYWYRQLPEEGLKFMVYLQKENIIDESGMPKERFSAEFPKEGPSILRIQQVVRGDSAAYFCASARKAGPTDTQYFGPGTRLTVL.

The rearrangement joins TRBV29-1 to TRBJ2-7; D is tentatively TRBD1 or TRBD2 (5 bases each). Germline-derived CDR1 and CDR2 are SQVTM and ANQGSEA. CDR3 length equals 12 residues. The V end lost 5 bases, the J end lost 2 bases, and 10 bases lay between the germline ends. The CDR3 protein is CSVYGAAYEQYF. CDR3 nucleotide sequence: TGCAGCGTTTACGGGGCGGCCTACGAGCAGTACTTC.

This clonotype was observed at least ten times. The rearrangement links TRBV27 to TRBJ1-2, with D uncertain. The germline V gene encodes CDR1 MNHEY and CDR2 SMNVEV (reference sequence). The CDR3 runs 10 residues. Trimming cost V 11 bases and J 7 bases, with 11 bases left between them. The CDR3 coding sequence is TGTGCCCTTGGGGAGGGTGGCTACACCTTC. Its protein product is CALGEGGYTF.

This clonotype was recorded a few times. This chain links TRBV19 with TRBJ2-1, with D hard to call. Germline V gives CDR1 LNHDA, CDR2 SQIVND (reference sequence). The V gene lost 9 bases and the J gene lost 5 bases, with 17 bases spanning the gap. The length of the CDR3 is 14 residues. The CDR3 region has the DNA TGTGCCAGCGAAAGGGCCCCCGAAAACAATGAGCAGTTCTTC. Its translation: CASERAPENNEQFF.

The chain uses TRBV7-9 and TRBJ2-1, with 8 bases that match TRBD1. V lost 1 base and J lost 3; bases outside the gene matches: 2. Germline lookup yields CDR1 SEHNR and CDR2 FQNEAQ (reference sequence). The CDR3 is 15 amino acids. DNA for the CDR3: TGTGCCAGCAGCTTAGGGACAGGGTACTACAATGAGCAGTTCTTC. Translating it yields CASSLGTGYYNEQFF. Full variable domain (missing parts from reference TRBV7-9 and TRBJ2-1): DTGVSQNPRHKITKRGQNVTFRCDPISEHNRLYWYRQTLGQGPEFLTYFQNEAQLEKSRLLSDRFSAERPKGSFSTLEIQRTEQGDSAMYLCASSLGTGYYNEQFFGPGTRLTVL.

The V call is TRBV11-2, the J call TRBJ2-3, with D possibly TRBD1 on 5 matching bases. Trimming took 2 bases from V and 4 from J, leaving 16 bases between them. Germline V gene data show CDR1 as SGHAT and CDR2 as FQNNGV. The CDR3 spans 16 residues. Here the CDR3 reads CASSLFVPGKADTQYF. The CDR3 DNA follows: TGTGCCAGCAGCTTATTCGTTCCAGGGAAGGCAGATACGCAGTATTTT.

This clonotype was seen ten or more times. The genes are TRBV4-2 and TRBJ1-4; D remains ambiguous. CDR3 length: 16 residues. CDR1 and CDR2 (germline): LGHNA, YNFKEQ. Deletions cut 2 bases from V and 0 bases from J, with 10 bases between. CDR3 nucleotides: TGTGCCAGCAGCCAACAAATCGGAGCAACTAATGAAAAACTGTTTTTT. It is translated as CASSQQIGATNEKLFF.

This clonotype was picked up many times. This sequence joins TRBV29-1 and TRBJ1-4, with TRBD1 matching 10 bases. CDR1 and CDR2 (germline): SQVTM, ANQGSEA. J lost 8 bases, V lost 7 bases, and 10 bases had no gene match. This CDR3 is 14 amino acids long. CDR3 loop: CSAADRGGSEKLFF. In DNA, the CDR3 is TGCAGCGCTGCGGACAGGGGGGGCTCCGAAAAACTGTTTTTT.

The table lists this clonotype with many counts. The V and J genes are TRBV7-9 and TRBJ2-7; 11 positions match TRBD1. Trimming took 5 bases from V and 4 from J; bases not matched to a gene: 7. CDR3 length: 15 residues. Germline-derived CDR1 and CDR2 are SEHNR and FQNEAQ (reference sequence). The CDR3 region has the DNA TGTGCCAGCAGCGCCCCTGGGACAGGGGGATACGAGCAGTACTTC. It is translated as CASSAPGTGGYEQYF.

The chain couples TRBV20-1 to TRBJ2-1, with 9 bases lining up with TRBD2. Germline loops: CDR1 DFQATT, CDR2 SNEGSKA (reference sequence). This CDR3 comprises 15 residues. V trimming: 0 bases; J trimming: 0 bases; junction bases outside the gene matches: 0. The CDR3 DNA follows: TGCAGTGCTAGAGATAGCGGGAGCTCCTACAATGAGCAGTTCTTC. Its protein product is CSARDSGSSYNEQFF.

Ten or more counts support this clonotype. J is TRBJ2-4 and V is TRBV7-2; the match to TRBD1 covers 7 bases. V lost 6 bases, J lost 5 bases, and 4 bases stayed unmatched. The CDR3 is 13 residues long. Germline loops: CDR1 SGHTA, CDR2 FQGNSA. This CDR3 is CASSQGTENIQYF. In DNA, the CDR3 is TGTGCCAGCAGTCAAGGGACAGAAAACATTCAGTACTTC.

This clonotype was counted many times. The chain uses TRBV12-3 or TRBV12-4 and TRBJ1-4; maybe TRBD1 (5 bases). Trimming shortened V by 6 bases and J by 8 bases, and 19 bases separated the two germline ends. The CDR3 loop spans 15 amino acids. The CDR3 coding sequence is TGTGCCAGCAGCCGACCGGGAACCGGGGGGGAAAAACTGTTTTTT. It yields the protein CASSRPGTGGEKLFF.

The J gene is TRBJ2-5, the V gene TRBV5-4; D gene uncertain. The V end lost 4 bases, the J end lost 4 bases, and 14 bases lay between the germline ends. The CDR3 sequence is 14 residues long. Germline V gene lookup returns CDR1 SGHNT and CDR2 YYREEE (reference sequence). DNA for the CDR3: TGTGCCAGCAGCCTCCCCTTAGCACCAGAGACCCAGTACTTC. As protein: CASSLPLAPETQYF.

The V call is TRBV19, the J call TRBJ2-3, with 9 nucleotides matching TRBD2. The CDR3 loop spans 15 amino acids. V gave up 3 bases and J gave up 3 bases; unmatched junction bases: 4. Germline V CDR1 and CDR2: LNHDA, SQIVND (reference sequence). CDR3 sequence: CASSISGSTTDTQYF. CDR3 sequence (DNA): TGTGCCAGTAGTATTAGCGGGAGTACAACAGATACGCAGTATTTT.

J is TRBJ2-1 and V is TRBV7-9, with 8 nucleotides matching TRBD1. The CDR3 loop spans 15 amino acids. The V segment lost 6 bases and the J segment 9 bases; nucleotides outside the gene matches: 13. CDR1 is SEHNR and CDR2 is FQNEAQ in the germline V gene (reference sequence). The CDR3 nucleotides are TGTGCCAGCAGTCACAGGACAGGGAGTGGGAGTGAGCAGTTCTTC. It specifies CASSHRTGSGSEQFF.

This clonotype was found a few times. This chain joins TRBV14 and TRBJ2-3, with TRBD1 matching over 7 bases. With V trimmed by 5 bases and J by 2 bases, 10 bases remained unmatched. This CDR3 is 16 amino acids long. Germline-derived CDR1 and CDR2 are SGHDN and FVKESK. DNA of the CDR3: TGTGCCAGCAGCAGACGCCGGGACAGTAACACAGATACGCAGTATTTT. As protein: CASSRRRDSNTDTQYF.

V usage is TRBV24-1 and J usage is TRBJ2-3; D may be TRBD2 (6 bases). The V end was cut by 4 bases, the J end by 2 bases, with 18 bases between. The CDR3 totals 17 residues. Per germline, CDR1 KGHDR and CDR2 SFDVKD. This CDR3 reads CATSDQTEGSYTDTQYF. CDR3 in DNA: TGTGCCACCAGTGACCAGACGGAGGGTTCATACACAGATACGCAGTATTTT.

There are a few counts of this clonotype. The rearrangement joins TRBV5-1 to TRBJ2-7; D gene uncertain. CDR1 and CDR2 (germline): SGHRS, YFSETQ. This CDR3 is 15 amino acids long. V was pared by 4 bases and J by 2 bases, with 16 bases between. The CDR3 here is CASSGRRGGTYEQYF. The CDR3 DNA sequence: TGCGCCAGCAGCGGCCGGCGAGGCGGCACCTACGAGCAGTACTTC.

This clonotype showed up many times. The chain carries TRBV7-9 and TRBJ2-1; 7 nucleotides align to TRBD1. Trimming at V came to 5 bases and at J to 8 bases, leaving 9 bases not matched to a gene. The CDR3 loop spans 14 amino acids. Germline CDR1 SEHNR, CDR2 FQNEAQ (reference sequence). The CDR3 loop is CASSTGNRGDEQFF. The CDR3 DNA reads as TGTGCCAGCAGCACCGGGAACAGGGGAGATGAGCAGTTCTTC. Complete variable domain (other parts from reference TRBV7-9 and TRBJ2-1): DTGVSQNPRHKITKRGQNVTFRCDPISEHNRLYWYRQTLGQGPEFLTYFQNEAQLEKSRLLSDRFSAERPKGSFSTLEIQRTEQGDSAMYLCASSTGNRGDEQFFGPGTRLTVL.

This clonotype was recorded many times. The rearrangement joins TRBV5-1 to TRBJ2-3, with D maybe TRBD1 (6 bases). This CDR3 contains 15 residues. Germline V gives CDR1 SGHRS, CDR2 YFSETQ. V lost 7 bases and J lost 1, with 16 bases in between. CDR3 protein: CASSNRVGGTDTQYF. CDR3 nucleotide sequence: TGCGCCAGCTCGAACAGGGTCGGGGGCACAGATACGCAGTATTTT.

This clonotype was detected ten times or more. The chain uses TRBV20-1 and TRBJ2-1; D might be TRBD2 (6 bases). Germline assignment: CDR1 DFQATT and CDR2 SNEGSKA (reference sequence). This CDR3 is 14 amino acids long. V dropped 3 bases and J dropped 0 bases, with 9 bases sitting between them. The CDR3 spells CSARDGSSYNEQFF. CDR3 nucleotides: TGCAGTGCTAGGGACGGGAGCTCCTACAATGAGCAGTTCTTC.

The chain combines TRBV20-1 with TRBJ1-1; unclear D gene. Trimming removed 3 bases at V and 3 bases at J, with 11 bases between. The CDR3 extends over 13 amino acids. Germline V gives CDR1 DFQATT, CDR2 SNEGSKA (reference sequence). The CDR3 loop is CSASDPGYTEAFF. CDR3 DNA sequence: TGCAGTGCTAGCGACCCGGGGTACACTGAAGCTTTCTTT.

The chain joins TRBV28 to TRBJ2-1; 8 positions match TRBD2. The CDR3 is 15 amino acids. V shed 6 bases, J shed 0 bases, and the junction held 4 bases outside the gene matches. Per the germline V gene, CDR1 is MDHEN and CDR2 is SYDVKM. The CDR3 here is CASRAGTSSYNEQFF. CDR3 bases: TGTGCCAGCAGGGCCGGGACTAGCTCCTACAATGAGCAGTTCTTC.

The chain has TRBV6-6 and TRBJ2-3; D remains unclear. This CDR3 contains 13 residues. Germline CDR1 reads MNHNY; CDR2 reads SVGAGI (reference sequence). With 7 bases removed from V and 4 bases from J, the gap between germline ends came to 12 bases. CDR3 sequence (DNA): TGTGCCAGCACCTACCGGCGAGCAGATACGCAGTATTTT. The encoded protein is CASTYRRADTQYF.